This record concerns one T cell receptor beta chain sequence. The record originates from a study of control samples from healthy donors and cancer patients. Germline lookup yields CDR1 SGDLS and CDR2 YYNGEE. The CDR3 consists of 13 residues. Trimming stripped 6 bases from V and 5 bases from J, with 11 bases between. The assay was immunoSEQ multiplex PCR, and TCRdb's table has in-frame clones only and misses some. The table has 80,000 or so clones, 85% to 95% seen once; the top ten hold more than 5%. The rearrangement uses TRBV9 and TRBJ2-2, with D tentatively TRBD2 (6 bases). This TCR was recovered from a woman aged 55-70 years in good health. Material: blood. The CDR3 sequence is CASKTGVTGELFF. CDR3 nucleotide sequence: TGTGCCAGCAAGACGGGGGTTACCGGGGAGCTGTTTTTT.